Described below is a single TCR beta chain sequence and its context. Antigen unknown. Germline lookup yields CDR1 DFQATT and CDR2 SNEGSKA (reference sequence). The V end was cut by 1 base, the J end by 6 bases, with 5 bases between. CDR3 size: 11 residues. The PCR ran on 60 Vbeta and 13 Jbeta primers. Measured with immunoSEQ multiplex PCR; TCRdb has only the in-frame clones, and not every one. This sample has some 110,000 clones, with 65% to 85% found just once. The entry originates in a study of cytomegalovirus exposure and HLA in healthy donors. Background on the study: An early data release held tens of millions of unique TCRs from HLA-typed donors.

Findings and limits, study-wide: It was reported in a later analysis that an Asian-associated ancestry cluster showed fewer N-insertions than the roughly 670-donor mean. Reports described diagnosis of cytomegalovirus status by the classifier as highly specific and sensitive.

The chain employs TRBV20-1 and TRBJ2-3, with a tentative D call TRBD2 (5 bases). Sequencing input: PBMCs. This TCR derives from a man aged 18 to 35 in good health and CMV-seronegative. CDR3 coding DNA: TGCAGTGCTAGAGGAGGGGATACGCAGTATTTT. Its protein is CSARGGDTQYF.